Presented here are 25 T cell receptor beta chains from one specimen sequenced in a study of blood T cell repertoires in COVID-19. Repertoires were generated with immunoSEQ multiplex PCR, while TCRdb's copy carries only in-frame clones and drops some. The data hold approximately 350,000 clones, with about four fifths observed a single time. Sequenced input: peripheral blood. These receptors were taken from a man aged 30-40 years with active or convalescent COVID-19.

J is TRBJ2-1 and V is TRBV6-4; D is possibly TRBD1 (6 bases). V lost 6 bases, J lost 7 bases, and 13 bases lay in between. Germline values: CDR1 MRHNA, CDR2 SNTAGT. The CDR3 runs 13 residues. CDR3 nucleotide sequence: TGTGCCAGCAGCCAGGGGTTGGAGAATGAGCAGTTCTTC. This gives the protein CASSQGLENEQFF.

CDR3 sequence: CASSLRTGGKDEQYF. The CDR3 region has the DNA TGCGCCAGCAGCTTGCGGACAGGGGGAAAAGACGAGCAGTACTTC. The rearrangement links TRBV5-1 to TRBJ2-7; TRBD1 matches 10 bases. This CDR3 spans 15 amino acids. Germline V CDR1 and CDR2: SGHRS, YFSETQ. The V gene end was trimmed by 1 base and the J gene end by 5 bases; junction bases not matched to a gene: 6.

The gene calls are TRBV30 and TRBJ1-1; D is unresolved. This CDR3 spans 11 amino acids. V lost 1 base, J lost 10 bases, and 10 bases lay in between. Germline CDR1 GTSNPN, CDR2 SVGIG (reference sequence). The CDR3 bases are TGTGCCTGGAGTGAAGGGCGGGCAGCTTTCTTT. Amino acid sequence: CAWSEGRAAFF.

This clone was observed a few times. The chain is built from TRBV4-3 and TRBJ1-1; 7 bases match TRBD1. CDR1 and CDR2 (germline): LGHNA, YSLEER. After removal of 3 bases from V and 1 base from J, the junction contained 5 bases not matched to a gene. CDR3 length equals 15 residues. Here the CDR3 reads CASSHNRDRNTEAFF. CDR3 coding DNA: TGCGCCAGCAGCCATAACCGGGACAGGAACACTGAAGCTTTCTTT.

J is TRBJ2-7 and V is TRBV27, with 10 nucleotides matching TRBD1. CDR1 is MNHEY, CDR2 SMNVEV, per germline (reference sequence). The CDR3 totals 14 residues. V trimming: 3 bases; J trimming: 7 bases; junction bases outside the gene matches: 6. CDR3 in amino acids: CASSFGQGGQEQYF. The CDR3 region has the DNA TGTGCCAGCAGTTTTGGACAGGGGGGTCAGGAGCAGTACTTC.

The CDR3 spells CAINQGMEDTQYF. The CDR3 DNA sequence: TGTGCCATCAATCAGGGGATGGAAGATACGCAGTATTTT. V usage is TRBV10-3 and J usage is TRBJ2-3, with a tentative D call TRBD1 (6 bases). Germline CDR1 ENHRY, CDR2 SYGVKD. The ends were cut back, 7 bases at V and 5 bases at J, with 13 bases in the middle. The CDR3 is made up of 13 amino acids.

V usage is TRBV6-1 and J usage is TRBJ1-1; unclear D gene. The germline V gene has CDR1 MNHNS and CDR2 SASEGT. The CDR3 has 11 amino acids. Between the trimmed V and J ends, which lost 6 bases and 4 bases, there was a span of 6 bases. The CDR3 spells CASSRGTEAFF. The DNA of the CDR3 is TGTGCCAGCAGCCGGGGCACTGAAGCTTTCTTT.

Comment on this clone: Other DNA sequences in the sample encode the same CDR3. The chain couples TRBV6-5 to TRBJ1-2; TRBD1 matches at 8 bases. This CDR3 has 12 residues. Losses at the gene ends were 5 bases for V and 8 bases for J; bases not matched to a gene: 4. Germline CDR1 is MNHEY and CDR2 is SVGAGI. The CDR3 region has the DNA TGTGCCAGCAGTCCCGGACAGGGAGGCTACACCTTC. Protein sequence: CASSPGQGGYTF.

This chain connects TRBV9 to TRBJ2-7; the match to TRBD2 covers 11 bases. The CDR3 runs to 14 residues. Germline CDR1 SGDLS, CDR2 YYNGEE. With 4 bases clipped from V and 3 bases from J, the junction kept 3 bases outside the gene matches. The CDR3 bases are TGTGCCAGCAGCCCACTAGCGGGGGTCTACGAGCAGTACTTC. Translation gives CASSPLAGVYEQYF.

This clone was counted a single time. V gene TRBV11-3 combines with J gene TRBJ2-2; 13 bases map to TRBD2. CDR1 SGHNT and CDR2 YENEEA come from the germline V gene. V lost 5 bases, J lost 4 bases, and 7 bases stayed unmatched. The CDR3 totals 17 residues. The CDR3 loop reads CASSPGLAGFPTGELFF. CDR3 in DNA: TGTGCCAGCAGCCCGGGACTAGCGGGGTTCCCCACCGGGGAGCTGTTTTTT.

This clone has a handful of counts. The rearrangement joins TRBV29-1 to TRBJ1-2; 8 nucleotides line up with TRBD1. Trimming removed 7 bases from V and 5 bases from J; junction bases left unmatched: 9. CDR1 is SQVTM and CDR2 is ANQGSEA in the germline V gene. There are 13 residues in the CDR3. Here the CDR3 reads CSARTGRDYGYTF. The CDR3 nucleotides read TGCAGCGCCCGGACAGGGAGGGATTATGGCTACACCTTC.

The chain joins TRBV3-1 (or the pseudogene TRBV3-2) to TRBJ1-6; D is perhaps TRBD1 (6 bases). The CDR3 totals 13 residues. The ends were cut back, 5 bases at V and 8 bases at J, with 10 bases in the middle. Germline CDR1 is LGHDT and CDR2 is YNNKEL (reference sequence). The CDR3: CASSRGKDSPLHF. The CDR3 DNA is TGTGCCAGCAGCAGGGGGAAGGATTCACCCCTCCACTTT.

The chain couples TRBV7-2 to TRBJ2-5; a weak D match, TRBD2 (5 bases). The CDR3 runs to 14 residues. The V gene's germline CDR1 is SGHTA and CDR2 FQGNSA. With 1 base removed from V and 7 bases from J, the gap between germline ends came to 13 bases. In DNA form, the CDR3 reads TGTGCCAGCAGCTTAGGCCGAGGCGGAGGGACCCAGTACTTC. Translation: CASSLGRGGGTQYF.

This chain links TRBV19 with TRBJ2-1, with 9 nucleotides matching TRBD1. Per germline, CDR1 LNHDA and CDR2 SQIVND (reference sequence). The trim removed 8 bases at V and 9 bases at J, leaving 11 bases unmatched. The CDR3 is made up of 14 amino acids. CDR3 bases: TGTGCCAGTTCCCGGGACAGGGACTTGAGTGAGCAGTTCTTC. This translates into CASSRDRDLSEQFF.

This chain connects TRBV6-2 or TRBV6-3 to TRBJ2-3, with 7 bases matching TRBD2. The ends lost 5 bases at V and 2 bases at J; junction bases unmatched: 4. The germline gives CDR1 MNHEY, CDR2 SVGEGT. The CDR3 has 14 amino acids. CDR3 coding DNA: TGTGCCAGCAGTGACGGGGACTACACAGATACGCAGTATTTT. Protein sequence: CASSDGDYTDTQYF.

V gene TRBV6-2 or TRBV6-3 combines with J gene TRBJ1-5; no reliable D call. The CDR3 covers 15 residues. Per the germline V gene, CDR1 is MNHEY and CDR2 is SVGEGT. Trimming left V 0 bases short and J 4 bases short, with 10 bases between. The CDR3 loop reads CASSYSAGINQPQHF. For the CDR3, the DNA is TGTGCCAGCAGTTACTCGGCAGGAATAAATCAGCCCCAGCATTTT.

The rearrangement joins TRBV10-1 to TRBJ2-1; TRBD2 aligns across 9 bases. This CDR3 region has 15 residues. V was clipped by 3 bases and J by 4 bases; unmatched bases: 4. Germline V gene sequence: CDR1 WNHNN, CDR2 SYGVQD (reference sequence). The CDR3 sequence is CASSDYLAGYNEQFF. DNA of the CDR3: TGCGCCAGCAGTGATTATCTAGCGGGATACAATGAGCAGTTCTTC.

In DNA, the CDR3 is TGTGCCAGCAGACTAGCGGGGAATGAGCAGTTCTTC. Protein sequence: CASRLAGNEQFF. The V gene is TRBV6-6, the J gene TRBJ2-1, with 10 bases matching TRBD2. This CDR3 contains 12 residues. The ends lost 6 bases at V and 7 bases at J; junction bases unmatched: 0. CDR1 and CDR2 from the germline V gene are MNHNY and SVGAGI (reference sequence).

This chain joins TRBV4-2 and TRBJ2-2, with D tentatively TRBD2 (7 bases). The CDR3 covers 16 residues. From germline, CDR1 is LGHNA and CDR2 YNFKEQ. Between the trimmed V and J ends, which lost 3 bases and 8 bases, there was a span of 19 bases. This CDR3 is CASSQRRGALGGELFF. CDR3 DNA sequence: TGTGCCAGCAGCCAGAGACGGGGGGCGCTAGGGGGGGAGCTGTTTTTT.

The chain employs TRBV2 and TRBJ2-2; a weak D match, TRBD2 (6 bases). V was clipped by 2 bases and J by 5 bases, with 12 bases between them. Germline V CDR1 and CDR2: SNHLY, FYNNEI. The length of the CDR3 is 15 residues. CDR3 DNA sequence: TGTGCCAGCAGTGAAAGGTCTGGGAGGACCGGGGAGCTGTTTTTT. This gives the protein CASSERSGRTGELFF.

This chain uses TRBV24-1 with TRBJ2-3; 13 bases agree with TRBD2. Unmatched junction bases numbered 6, after V lost 2 bases and J lost 2 bases. CDR1 and CDR2 from the germline V gene are KGHDR and SFDVKD. CDR3 size: 18 residues. The CDR3 nucleotides read TGTGCCACCAGTGATTCAATACTAGCGGGGGGGCCCACAGATACGCAGTATTTT. Translation gives CATSDSILAGGPTDTQYF.

The rearrangement uses TRBV7-9 and TRBJ2-2; D perhaps matches TRBD2 (6 bases). This CDR3 has 14 residues. The germline V gene encodes CDR1 SEHNR and CDR2 FQNEAQ (reference sequence). V shed 7 bases and J shed 0 bases, with 9 bases lying between them. The CDR3 DNA is TGTGCCAGCACCCCGGGAGCGAACACCGGGGAGCTGTTTTTT. Translating gives CASTPGANTGELFF.

The chain recombines TRBV28 with TRBJ1-2; TRBD1 might be the D (5 bases). V lost 6 bases and J 3 bases, leaving 11 bases between the germline ends. CDR1 and CDR2 (germline): MDHEN, SYDVKM. This CDR3 region has 13 residues. The CDR3 region is CASRLTGYYGYTF. The CDR3 nucleotides are TGTGCCAGCAGGCTCACAGGTTACTATGGCTACACCTTC.

This clone was counted a single time. The chain employs TRBV6-5 and TRBJ2-1, with unresolved D. Germline V lookup: CDR1 MNHEY, CDR2 SVGAGI. Trimming pared 2 bases from V and 7 bases from J, leaving 12 bases between. The CDR3 sequence is 14 residues long. The CDR3 sequence: CASSYGVYLNEQFF. The CDR3 nucleotides read TGTGCCAGCAGTTACGGAGTTTACCTGAATGAGCAGTTCTTC.

The chain carries TRBV11-2 and TRBJ2-7, with D perhaps TRBD1 (5 bases). CDR1 is SGHAT and CDR2 is FQNNGV in the germline V gene. The V end was cut by 5 bases, the J end by 3 bases, with 20 bases between. The length of the CDR3 is 16 residues. CDR3 sequence reads: CASSLLSSGARYEQYF. CDR3 coding DNA: TGTGCCAGCAGCCTCCTCTCGAGTGGGGCCCGCTACGAGCAGTACTTC.